These T cell receptor beta chains were read from a single sample in a study of immune characteristics of hereditary and idiopathic chronic pancreatitis. Repertoires were generated with immunoSEQ multiplex PCR, while TCRdb's copy carries only in-frame clones and drops some. Here the sample spans about 6,000 clones, more than 65% being singletons. The material sequenced was pancreas tissue with hereditary chronic pancreatitis. The source of these receptors is a human donor with chronic pancreatitis. CDR3s include the opening cysteine and the closing phenylalanine or tryptophan. D genes are given only for firm matches. Rows may omit the clone size; those that give it use once, few, many or a size class.

v_gene: TRBV9
d_gene: .
j_gene: TRBJ2-5
abundance: once
CDR3nt: TGTGCCAGCAGCGTAGGGGGCGGGGCACAAGAGACCCAGTACTTC
CDR3aa: CASSVGGGAQETQYF

v_gene: TRBV7-9
d_gene: TRBD2
j_gene: TRBJ2-3
abundance: once
CDR3nt: TGTGCCAGCAGATCCGGGACTAGCGGTTTCACAGATACGCAGTATTTT
CDR3aa: CASRSGTSGFTDTQYF

v_gene: TRBV4-3
d_gene: .
j_gene: TRBJ1-1
abundance: .
CDR3nt: TGCGCCAGCAGCCAGGCCTATTTCGGGGAGTTGAACACTGAAGCTTTCTTT
CDR3aa: CASSQAYFGELNTEAFF

v_gene: TRBV28
d_gene: TRBD1
j_gene: TRBJ1-5
abundance: .
CDR3nt: TGTGCCAGCAGTTTAACCGGCAGGGGGAGCAATCAGCCCCAGCATTTT
CDR3aa: CASSLTGRGSNQPQHF

v_gene: TRBV7-8
d_gene: .
j_gene: TRBJ1-2
abundance: .
CDR3nt: TGTGCCAGCAGAGGCGCCGGCTATGGCTACACCTTC
CDR3aa: CASRGAGYGYTF

v_gene: TRBV3-1/TRBV3-2
d_gene: .
j_gene: TRBJ2-1
abundance: few
CDR3nt: TGTGCCAGCAGCCAAGATACGGGGGCCCACAATGAGCAGTTCTTC
CDR3aa: CASSQDTGAHNEQFF

v_gene: TRBV5-1
d_gene: TRBD1
j_gene: TRBJ1-2
abundance: .
CDR3nt: TGCGCCAGCAGCGGACAGGGGGCCGCTGGCTACACCTTC
CDR3aa: CASSGQGAAGYTF

v_gene: TRBV4-1
d_gene: .
j_gene: TRBJ1-1
abundance: .
CDR3nt: TGCGCCAGCAGCCAAGATGCGGGTGCTATGAACACTGAAGCTTTCTTT
CDR3aa: CASSQDAGAMNTEAFF

v_gene: TRBV6-5
d_gene: .
j_gene: TRBJ2-1
abundance: once
CDR3nt: TGTGCCAGCACTCCGGGACTTTCCTACAATGAGCAGTTCTTC
CDR3aa: CASTPGLSYNEQFF

v_gene: TRBV28
d_gene: TRBD2
j_gene: TRBJ2-3
abundance: .
CDR3nt: TGTGCCAGCAGGCTAGCGGGGGCGGGGACAGATACGCAGTATTTT
CDR3aa: CASRLAGAGTDTQYF

v_gene: TRBV6-5
d_gene: .
j_gene: TRBJ2-1
abundance: .
CDR3nt: TGTGCCAGCAGTTACTTGGACAGCTCCTACAATGAGCAGTTCTTC
CDR3aa: CASSYLDSSYNEQFF

v_gene: TRBV4-2
d_gene: TRBD1
j_gene: TRBJ1-2
abundance: large
CDR3nt: TGTGCCAGCAGCCCATCGTGGACAGGGAGCTATGGCTACACCTTC
CDR3aa: CASSPSWTGSYGYTF

v_gene: TRBV4-2
d_gene: .
j_gene: TRBJ2-3
abundance: few
CDR3nt: TGTGCCAGCCAAGAGAGGGGAGCGGTTAGCACAGATACGCAGTATTTT
CDR3aa: CASQERGAVSTDTQYF